This entry lists 23 T cell receptor beta chains sequenced from one sample in a study of control samples from healthy donors and cancer patients. Produced via immunoSEQ multiplex PCR; TCRdb's table is partial and in-frame only. Here the sample spans around 180,000 clones, around 88% being singletons. The sample comprised blood. These receptors all stem from a woman aged 30 to 39 in good health.

The chain has TRBV30 and TRBJ1-2; no clear D gene. The germline V and J ends were trimmed by 0 bases and 3 bases, with 11 bases remaining between them. The CDR3 length is 14 residues. Germline CDR1 and CDR2: GTSNPN and SVGIG (reference sequence). The CDR3 sequence is CAWSVDLFYYGYTF. DNA of the CDR3: TGTGCCTGGAGTGTCGACTTATTCTACTATGGCTACACCTTC.

The rearrangement uses TRBV6-4 and TRBJ1-2; 7 bases line up with TRBD1. Germline trimming cut 5 bases from V and 7 bases from J; bases unmatched to any gene: 4. CDR3 length equals 12 residues. Germline lookup yields CDR1 MRHNA and CDR2 SNTAGT. The CDR3 coding sequence is TGTGCCAGCAGTCAGAGGGGGCCTGGCTACACCTTC. It yields the protein CASSQRGPGYTF.

CDR3 region: CASSWDRGRGGYTF. The DNA for the CDR3 is TGTGCCAGCAGCTGGGACAGGGGCAGGGGGGGCTACACCTTC. V gene TRBV28 combines with J gene TRBJ1-2, with TRBD1 identical over 10 bases. The junction had 9 bases not matched to a gene; V was cut back by 6 bases and J by 8 bases. This CDR3 has 14 residues. In germline, CDR1 is MDHEN, CDR2 SYDVKM.

The chain combines TRBV30 with TRBJ2-3; 8 nucleotides align to TRBD2. The V gene end was trimmed by 8 bases and the J gene end by 5 bases; junction bases not matched to a gene: 9. The germline CDR1 and CDR2 sequences are GTSNPN and SVGIG (reference sequence). This CDR3 comprises 13 residues. The CDR3 nucleotides are TGTGCCCGGCGCGGGGGGCCGGGAGATACGCAGTATTTT. This codes for CARRGGPGDTQYF.

V is TRBV5-6 and J is TRBJ2-3; no clear D gene. This CDR3 is 15 amino acids long. Per the germline V gene, CDR1 is SGHDT and CDR2 is YYEEEE. The V end lost 1 base, the J end lost 6 bases, and 15 bases lay between the germline ends. CDR3 protein: CASSLRSGNVDTQYF. The CDR3 bases are TGTGCCAGCAGCTTGCGGTCGGGCAATGTGGATACGCAGTATTTT.

The chain is built from TRBV27 and TRBJ1-2; D remains unclear. V was cut by 8 bases and J by 3 bases, with 10 bases left in between. The CDR3 is 12 amino acids. The germline V gene has CDR1 MNHEY and CDR2 SMNVEV (reference sequence). The CDR3 is CASGTRYYGYTF. CDR3 bases: TGTGCCAGCGGCACACGGTACTATGGCTACACCTTC.

The chain has TRBV13 and TRBJ1-4; 11 bases align to TRBD1. Losses at the gene ends were 5 bases for V and 5 bases for J; bases not matched to a gene: 4. The CDR3 runs to 15 residues. Germline assignment: CDR1 PRHDT and CDR2 FYEKMQ (reference sequence). CDR3 DNA sequence: TGTGCCAGCAGCGGACGGGACAGGGGGAATGAAAAACTGTTTTTT. It specifies CASSGRDRGNEKLFF.

The DNA of the CDR3 is TGTGCCAGCAGTCGAGGGACTAGCAGTTACGAGCAGTACTTC. Translated: CASSRGTSSYEQYF. The chain couples TRBV27 to TRBJ2-7; the match to TRBD2 covers 9 bases. V gave up 5 bases and J gave up 4 bases; unmatched junction bases: 6. The CDR3 runs 14 residues. Germline V gene sequence: CDR1 MNHEY, CDR2 SMNVEV (reference sequence).

The genes are TRBV6-5 and TRBJ2-3, with 7 bases matching TRBD2. This CDR3 has 15 residues. V shed 5 bases, J shed 1 base, and the junction held 6 bases outside the gene matches. Germline V lookup: CDR1 MNHEY, CDR2 SVGAGI. CDR3 nucleotides: TGTGCCAGCAGTAAGCGGGGCGTCCGCACAGATACGCAGTATTTT. Translation gives CASSKRGVRTDTQYF.

V is TRBV6-5 and J is TRBJ2-1; D remains ambiguous. The germline CDR1 and CDR2 sequences are MNHEY and SVGAGI. The CDR3 totals 13 residues. V shed 0 bases and J shed 10 bases, with 10 bases lying between them. CDR3 protein: CASSYSREGEQFF. CDR3 in DNA: TGTGCCAGCAGTTACTCGAGAGAAGGCGAGCAGTTCTTC.

This clone was seen a few times. J is TRBJ1-6 and V is TRBV6-5; 12 bases map to TRBD1. The germline V gene has CDR1 MNHEY and CDR2 SVGAGI. The CDR3 extends over 13 amino acids. The V gene end was trimmed by 8 bases and the J gene end by 9 bases; junction bases not matched to a gene: 2. The CDR3 DNA reads TGTGCCAGCGGGACAGGGGGCCCTTCACCCCTCCACTTT. This translates into CASGTGGPSPLHF.

In its sample, this clone was seen a few times. The gene calls are TRBV10-1 and TRBJ2-7; D not certain. The germline gives CDR1 WNHNN, CDR2 SYGVQD (reference sequence). This CDR3 comprises 13 residues. The ends were cut back, 11 bases at V and 1 base at J, with 15 bases in the middle. The CDR3 DNA follows: TGCGCCGTCCAAGAGCAGTATTCCTACGAGCAGTACTTC. It codes for CAVQEQYSYEQYF.

The chain carries TRBV10-3 and TRBJ1-6; a weak D match, TRBD1 (6 bases). The V end was cut by 6 bases, the J end by 9 bases, with 21 bases between. The CDR3 has 16 amino acids. Germline CDR1 is ENHRY and CDR2 is SYGVKD. The CDR3 sequence: CAIRDTGMGEASPLHF. DNA of the CDR3: TGTGCCATCAGAGATACAGGGATGGGGGAGGCTTCACCCCTCCACTTT.

The sample holds a few counts of this clone. The chain couples TRBV10-3 to TRBJ2-5; D tentatively fits TRBD1 or TRBD2 (5 bases each). This CDR3 is built from 14 residues. Looked up from germline, CDR1 is ENHRY and CDR2 is SYGVKD. V gave up 3 bases and J gave up 7 bases, with 15 bases separating them. CDR3 DNA sequence: TGTGCCATCAGTGACCGGGGCCGGGACGGGACCCAGTACTTC. Its protein product is CAISDRGRDGTQYF.

As to this clone: Different DNA sequences within this sample yield the same CDR3. The J gene is TRBJ2-3, the V gene TRBV18; D unclear. Per germline, CDR1 KGHSH and CDR2 LQKENI. There are 13 residues in the CDR3. V lost 2 bases, J lost 2 bases, and 5 bases lay in between. The CDR3 sequence: CASSPGLTDTQYF. CDR3 nucleotide sequence: TGTGCCAGCTCACCAGGTCTCACAGATACGCAGTATTTT.

This clone was recorded a few times. The chain has TRBV7-9 and TRBJ2-7; 8 nucleotides align to TRBD1. Trimming cost V 5 bases and J 4 bases; bases outside gene matches: 7. The CDR3 runs 14 residues. Per germline, CDR1 SEHNR and CDR2 FQNEAQ (reference sequence). The DNA of the CDR3 is TGTGCCAGCAGCCTCTCCGGGACAGGATACGAGCAGTACGTC. It encodes CASSLSGTGYEQYV.

The chain links TRBV12-3 or TRBV12-4 to TRBJ1-3; 7 positions agree with TRBD1. This CDR3 spans 12 amino acids. V lost 6 bases and J lost 8; bases outside the gene matches: 4. In DNA form, the CDR3 reads TGTGCCAGCAGCTCAGGGGGGTACACCATATATTTT. Its translation is CASSSGGYTIYF.

The chain links TRBV5-4 to TRBJ1-1; possible D gene TRBD1, 5 bases. Looked up from germline, CDR1 is SGHNT and CDR2 is YYREEE (reference sequence). V gave up 4 bases and J gave up 3 bases, with 19 bases separating them. This CDR3 has 16 amino acids. The CDR3, as DNA: TGTGCCAGCAGCCATCTCCAAACGGGCAGGGACACTGAAGCTTTCTTT. It yields the protein CASSHLQTGRDTEAFF.

DNA for the CDR3: TGTGCCAGCTCACCACCTGTAATCTCTGGAAACACCATATATTTT. It translates to CASSPPVISGNTIYF. The chain is built from TRBV18 and TRBJ1-3; no clear D gene. The V and J ends lost 0 bases and 0 bases respectively, with 6 bases between them. This CDR3 has 15 amino acids. In germline, CDR1 is KGHSH, CDR2 LQKENI.

The rearrangement joins TRBV6-6 to TRBJ2-5; D may be TRBD1 or TRBD2 (5 bases each). Germline V gene lookup returns CDR1 MNHNY and CDR2 SVGAGI (reference sequence). The CDR3 spans 15 residues. Trimming removed 2 bases from V and 0 bases from J, with 10 bases in between. CDR3: CASSYIGGYQETQYF. CDR3 bases: TGTGCCAGCAGTTACATTGGGGGTTACCAAGAGACCCAGTACTTC.

The chain employs TRBV6-6 and TRBJ1-5; no definite D call. The CDR3 extends over 14 amino acids. With 2 bases removed from V and 4 bases from J, the gap between germline ends came to 9 bases. Per the germline V gene, CDR1 is MNHNY and CDR2 is SVGAGI (reference sequence). The CDR3 nucleotides are TGTGCCAGCAGTTACACGGGTCAGAATCAGCCCCAGCATTTT. Translated, it gives CASSYTGQNQPQHF.

This rearrangement joins TRBV9 to TRBJ1-5; 7 bases are shared with TRBD1. This CDR3 region has 14 residues. V trimming: 4 bases; J trimming: 3 bases; junction bases outside the gene matches: 4. Germline CDR1 is SGDLS and CDR2 is YYNGEE. CDR3 nucleotide sequence: TGTGCCAGCAGCCGAGGACAGGTCAATCAGCCCCAGCATTTT. This encodes CASSRGQVNQPQHF. Combining the CDR3 with reference TRBV9 and TRBJ1-5 gives the whole variable domain DSGVTQTPKHLITATGQRVTLRCSPRSGDLSVYWYQQSLDQGLQFLIQYYNGEERAKGNILERFSAQQFPDLHSELNLSSLELGDSALYFCASSRGQVNQPQHFGDGTRLSIL.

This clone was detected only once. The CDR3 reads CATSRGGAYNEQFF. The CDR3 bases are TGTGCCACCAGCAGGGGGGGAGCCTACAATGAGCAGTTCTTC. The chain has TRBV15 and TRBJ2-1; TRBD2 is a possible D gene (6 bases). V dropped 3 bases and J dropped 2 bases, with 8 bases sitting between them. The CDR3 runs to 14 residues. Looked up from germline, CDR1 is LNHNV and CDR2 is YYDKDF (reference sequence).